This T cell receptor (beta chain) was sequenced during a study of T cells in narcolepsy. Germline CDR1 and CDR2: MRHNA and SNTAGT. V was clipped by 2 bases and J by 9 bases; unmatched bases: 0. There are 14 residues in the CDR3. TCRdb's table, derived via immunoSEQ multiplex PCR, lists solely in-frame clones and lacks some. The top ten clones hold about 1.3% of a sample with 25,000 to 40,000 clones, under 90% of them seen once. Sequencing input: CD45RA- memory CD4+ T cells from PBMCs. This sequence was found in a human donor with narcolepsy. The chain combines TRBV6-4 with TRBJ1-6, with 11 bases matching TRBD1. The CDR3 DNA reads TGTGCCAGCAGTGACGGGACAGGGGGTTCACCCCTCCACTTT. The encoded protein is CASSDGTGGSPLHF.